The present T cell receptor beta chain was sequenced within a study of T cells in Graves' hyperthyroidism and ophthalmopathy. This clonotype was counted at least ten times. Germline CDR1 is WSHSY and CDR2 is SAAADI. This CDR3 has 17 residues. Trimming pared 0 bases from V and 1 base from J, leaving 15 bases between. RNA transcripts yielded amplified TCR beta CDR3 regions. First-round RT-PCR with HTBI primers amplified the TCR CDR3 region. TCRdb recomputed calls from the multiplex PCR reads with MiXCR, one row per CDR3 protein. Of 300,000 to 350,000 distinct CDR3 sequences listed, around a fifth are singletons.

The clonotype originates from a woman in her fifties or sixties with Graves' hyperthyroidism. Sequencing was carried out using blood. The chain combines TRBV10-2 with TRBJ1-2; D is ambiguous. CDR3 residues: CASSESTLRGINYGYTF. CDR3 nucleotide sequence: TGCGCCAGCAGTGAGTCGACTCTGAGAGGAATTAACTATGGCTACACCTTC.